This T cell receptor (beta chain) was documented in a study of human CD8 memory T cell subsets. Regarding the study as a whole: Among the subsets, Chao1 estimates suggested that stem-like memory T cells were more diverse than precursor exhausted T cells.

RNA came from duplicate vials of about 150,000 sorted CD8+ T cells per subset. The CDR3 contains 17 residues. Germline V lookup: CDR1 SGHVS, CDR2 FQNEAQ. TCR beta libraries were made by UMI-labeled 5' RACE. From the 5' RACE reads, TCRdb lists one entry per CDR3 protein and no DNA. The sample holds fewer than 20,000 distinct CDR3 sequences. To note about this clonotype: Antigen specificity is unknown.

The sequencing sample was made of CD8+ T cells from PBMCs. This TCR came from a human donor in good health. The J gene is TRBJ1-1, the V gene TRBV7-8; TCRdb's assignment of TRBD1 cannot be checked, as there is no DNA. CDR3 protein: CASSPVQGETLNTEAFF.